This T cell receptor (beta chain) was recovered during a study of blood T cell repertoires in COVID-19. Study as a whole: PBMCs, B-cell-depleted T cells, or T cells were the source of the cDNA or gDNA that made up the material.

The ends lost 4 bases at V and 6 bases at J; junction bases unmatched: 11. Per the germline V gene, CDR1 is KGHSH and CDR2 is LQKENI. The CDR3 is made up of 16 amino acids. Here immunoSEQ multiplex PCR was the method, and the copy in TCRdb shows in-frame clones only, minus some. This sample carries under 60,000 clones, 80% to 90% of them seen once, and the ten largest clones take 1.6%. The source material was peripheral blood. The V gene is TRBV18, the J gene TRBJ2-3; the match to TRBD1 covers 9 bases. The receptor comes from a man aged 60 to 75 with acute or convalescent COVID-19. CDR3 coding DNA: TGTGCCAGCTCACTCATACAGGGGGCGTCGGGGGATACGCAGTATTTT. This gives the protein CASSLIQGASGDTQYF.